This T cell receptor beta chain was identified in a study of CD8 T cells in ankylosing spondylitis. Whole-study findings and limits: Among TCR beta sequences, a motif of under ten highly homologous variants appeared characteristic of ankylosing spondylitis blood.

Germline values: CDR1 SQVTM, CDR2 ANQGSEA. CDR3 length: 15 residues. The ends lost 7 bases at V and 6 bases at J; junction bases unmatched: 13. A few counts support this clonotype. Its antigen is as yet unknown. It was by quantitative 5'-RACE with molecular barcodes that TCR beta libraries were made. TCRdb recomputed calls from the 5' RACE reads with MiXCR, one row per CDR3 protein. Among more than 25,000 distinct CDR3 sequences listed, about 14% were seen once. The gene calls are TRBV29-1 and TRBJ2-1, with 9 positions matching TRBD1. The source is a male donor with ankylosing spondylitis or in good health (not recorded which). Material for sequencing was blood. CDR3 DNA sequence: TGCAGCGGCGGATTAGCGGACAGGGGCTTCAATGAGCAGTTCTTC. This encodes CSGGLADRGFNEQFF.